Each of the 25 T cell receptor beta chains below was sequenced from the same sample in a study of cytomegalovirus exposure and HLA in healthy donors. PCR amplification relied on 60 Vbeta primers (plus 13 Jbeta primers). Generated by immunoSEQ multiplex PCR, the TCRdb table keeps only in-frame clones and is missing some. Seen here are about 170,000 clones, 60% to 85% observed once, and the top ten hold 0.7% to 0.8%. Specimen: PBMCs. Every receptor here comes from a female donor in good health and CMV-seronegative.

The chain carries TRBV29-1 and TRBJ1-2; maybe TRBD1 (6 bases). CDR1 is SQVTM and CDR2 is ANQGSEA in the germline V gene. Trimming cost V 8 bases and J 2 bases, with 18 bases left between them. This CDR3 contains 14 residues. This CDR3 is CSSSTGTRNYGYTF. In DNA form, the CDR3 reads TGCAGCTCCTCTACCGGGACAAGGAACTATGGCTACACCTTC.

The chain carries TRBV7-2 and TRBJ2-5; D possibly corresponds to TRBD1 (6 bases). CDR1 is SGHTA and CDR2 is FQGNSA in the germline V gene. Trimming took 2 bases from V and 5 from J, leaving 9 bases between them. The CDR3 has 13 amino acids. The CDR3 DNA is TGTGCCAGCAGCTTATGGGGGCGCGAGACCCAGTACTTC. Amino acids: CASSLWGRETQYF. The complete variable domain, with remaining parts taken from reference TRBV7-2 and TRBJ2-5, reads GAGVSQSPSNKVTEKGKDVELRCDPISGHTALYWYRQSLGQGLEFLIYFQGNSAPDKSGLPSDRFSAERTGGSVSTLTIQRTQQEDSAVYLCASSLWGRETQYFGPGTRLLVL.

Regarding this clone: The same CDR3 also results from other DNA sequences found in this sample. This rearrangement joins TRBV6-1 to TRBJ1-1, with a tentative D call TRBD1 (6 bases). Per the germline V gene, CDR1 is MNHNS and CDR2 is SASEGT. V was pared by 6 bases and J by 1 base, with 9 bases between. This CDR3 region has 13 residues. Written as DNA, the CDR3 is TGTGCCAGCAGCTGGGGACAGAACACTGAAGCTTTCTTT. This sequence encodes CASSWGQNTEAFF.

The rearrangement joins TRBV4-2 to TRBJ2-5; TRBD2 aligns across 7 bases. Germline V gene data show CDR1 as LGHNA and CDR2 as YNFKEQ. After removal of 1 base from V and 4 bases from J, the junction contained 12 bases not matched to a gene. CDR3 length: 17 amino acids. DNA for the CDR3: TGTGCCAGCAGCCAAGGATTTGGGGGAGGGCCCTCAGAGACCCAGTACTTC. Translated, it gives CASSQGFGGGPSETQYF.

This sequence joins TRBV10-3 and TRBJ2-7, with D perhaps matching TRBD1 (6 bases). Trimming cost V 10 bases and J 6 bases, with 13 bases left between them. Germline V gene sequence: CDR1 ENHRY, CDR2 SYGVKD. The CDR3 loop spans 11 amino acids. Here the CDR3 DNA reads TGTGCCACCGGGACACAGGGCGAGCAGTACTTC. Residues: CATGTQGEQYF.

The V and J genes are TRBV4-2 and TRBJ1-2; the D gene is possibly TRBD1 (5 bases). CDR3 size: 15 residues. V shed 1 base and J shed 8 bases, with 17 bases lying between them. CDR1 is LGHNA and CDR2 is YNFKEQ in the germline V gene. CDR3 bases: TGTGCCAGCAGCCAAGTGAGCGGGGGTACTGGCGGCTACACCTTC. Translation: CASSQVSGGTGGYTF.

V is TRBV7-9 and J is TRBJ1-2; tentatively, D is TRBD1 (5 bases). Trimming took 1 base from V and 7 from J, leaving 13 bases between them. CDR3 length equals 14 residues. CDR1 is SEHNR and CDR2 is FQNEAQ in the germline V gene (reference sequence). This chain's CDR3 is CASSLGQTSGGYTF. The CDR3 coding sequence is TGTGCCAGCAGCTTAGGACAGACCTCTGGTGGCTACACCTTC.

CDR3 region: CASSSGQLNEKLFF. CDR3 DNA sequence: TGTGCCAGCAGCTCGGGTCAGCTAAATGAAAAACTGTTTTTT. The chain combines TRBV5-4 with TRBJ1-4; D not certain. CDR3 length: 14 amino acids. CDR1 and CDR2 (germline): SGHNT, YYREEE (reference sequence). V was cut by 3 bases and J by 5 bases, with 11 bases left in between.

The CDR3 DNA is TGCAGCGTTGAGGTCGGGGATAAGTTCACAGATACGCAGTATTTT. Translating it yields CSVEVGDKFTDTQYF. The chain joins TRBV29-1 to TRBJ2-3; D is possibly TRBD2 (5 bases). With 3 bases removed from V and 2 bases from J, the gap between germline ends came to 15 bases. CDR3 length equals 15 residues. From germline, CDR1 is SQVTM and CDR2 ANQGSEA.

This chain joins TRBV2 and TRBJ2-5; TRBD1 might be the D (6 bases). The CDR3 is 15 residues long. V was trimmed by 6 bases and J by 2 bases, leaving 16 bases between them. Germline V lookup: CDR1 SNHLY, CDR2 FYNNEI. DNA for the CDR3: TGTGCCAGCAGCGAGGGAAATACAGGGCAAGAGACCCAGTACTTC. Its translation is CASSEGNTGQETQYF.

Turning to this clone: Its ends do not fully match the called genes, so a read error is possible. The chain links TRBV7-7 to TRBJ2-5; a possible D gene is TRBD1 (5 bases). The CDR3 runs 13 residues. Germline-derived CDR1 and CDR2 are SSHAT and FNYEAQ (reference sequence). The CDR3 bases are TGTGCTAGCACCTCAGGGTTCCAAGAGACCCAGTACTTC. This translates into CASTSGFQETQYF.

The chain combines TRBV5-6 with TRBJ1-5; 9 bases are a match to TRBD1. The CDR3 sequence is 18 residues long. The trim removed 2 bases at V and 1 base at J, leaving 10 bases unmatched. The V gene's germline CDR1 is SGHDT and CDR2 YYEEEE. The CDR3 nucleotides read TGTGCCAGCAGCTTACAGGGGGCATTGGTAACGAGCAATCAGCCCCAGCATTTT. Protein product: CASSLQGALVTSNQPQHF.

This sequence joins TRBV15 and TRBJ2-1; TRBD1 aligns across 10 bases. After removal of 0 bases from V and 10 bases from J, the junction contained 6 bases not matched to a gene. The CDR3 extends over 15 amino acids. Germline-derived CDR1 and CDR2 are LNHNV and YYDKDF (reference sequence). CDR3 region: CATSRDPGTGDEQFF. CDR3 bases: TGTGCCACCAGCAGAGATCCAGGGACAGGGGACGAGCAGTTCTTC.

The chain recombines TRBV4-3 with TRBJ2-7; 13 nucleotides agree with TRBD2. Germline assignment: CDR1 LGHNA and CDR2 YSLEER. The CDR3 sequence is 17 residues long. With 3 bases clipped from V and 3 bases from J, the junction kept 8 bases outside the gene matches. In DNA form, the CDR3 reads TGCGCCAGCAGCCAGTCCACTAGCGGGGGGGCACTCTACGAGCAGTACTTC. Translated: CASSQSTSGGALYEQYF.

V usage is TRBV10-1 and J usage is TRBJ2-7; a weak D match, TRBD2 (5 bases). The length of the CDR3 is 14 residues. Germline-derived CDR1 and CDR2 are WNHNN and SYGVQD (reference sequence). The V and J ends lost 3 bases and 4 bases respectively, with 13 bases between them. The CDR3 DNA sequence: TGCGCCAGCAGTGACCACCCCCGGAGGTACGAGCAGTACTTC. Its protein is CASSDHPRRYEQYF.

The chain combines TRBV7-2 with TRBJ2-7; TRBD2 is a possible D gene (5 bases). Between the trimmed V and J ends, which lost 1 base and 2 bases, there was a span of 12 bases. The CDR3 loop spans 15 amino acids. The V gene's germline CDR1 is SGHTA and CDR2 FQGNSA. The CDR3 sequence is CASSLVFRGPYEQYF. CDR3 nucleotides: TGTGCCAGCAGCTTAGTATTCCGAGGGCCCTACGAGCAGTACTTC. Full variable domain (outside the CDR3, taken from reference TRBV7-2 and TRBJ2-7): GAGVSQSPSNKVTEKGKDVELRCDPISGHTALYWYRQSLGQGLEFLIYFQGNSAPDKSGLPSDRFSAERTGGSVSTLTIQRTQQEDSAVYLCASSLVFRGPYEQYFGPGTRLTVT.

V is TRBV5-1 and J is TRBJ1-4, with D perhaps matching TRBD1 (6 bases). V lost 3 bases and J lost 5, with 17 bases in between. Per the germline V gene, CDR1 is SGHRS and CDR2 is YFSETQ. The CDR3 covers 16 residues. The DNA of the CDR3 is TGCGCCAGCAGCTCAGGACAGCCGAGGTCCAATGAAAAACTGTTTTTT. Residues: CASSSGQPRSNEKLFF.

The CDR3 is CASAWTGGDETQYF. CDR3 in DNA: TGTGCCAGCGCTTGGACAGGGGGCGATGAGACCCAGTACTTC. The chain links TRBV2 to TRBJ2-5; 11 positions match TRBD1. The trim removed 8 bases at V and 5 bases at J, leaving 7 bases unmatched. CDR3 length: 14 residues. CDR1 SNHLY and CDR2 FYNNEI come from the germline V gene.

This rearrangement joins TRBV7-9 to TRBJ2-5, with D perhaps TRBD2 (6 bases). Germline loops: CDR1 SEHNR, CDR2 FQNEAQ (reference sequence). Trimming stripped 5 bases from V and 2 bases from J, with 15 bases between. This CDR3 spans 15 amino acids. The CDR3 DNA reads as TGTGCCAGCAGCCCCCCACCCGGGAGACAAGAGACCCAGTACTTC. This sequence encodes CASSPPPGRQETQYF.

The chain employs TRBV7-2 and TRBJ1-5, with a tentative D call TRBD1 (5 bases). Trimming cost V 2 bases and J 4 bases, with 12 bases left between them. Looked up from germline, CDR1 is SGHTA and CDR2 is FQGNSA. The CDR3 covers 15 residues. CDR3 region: CASSLMQGYNQPQHF. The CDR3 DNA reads TGTGCCAGCAGCTTAATGCAGGGTTATAATCAGCCCCAGCATTTT.

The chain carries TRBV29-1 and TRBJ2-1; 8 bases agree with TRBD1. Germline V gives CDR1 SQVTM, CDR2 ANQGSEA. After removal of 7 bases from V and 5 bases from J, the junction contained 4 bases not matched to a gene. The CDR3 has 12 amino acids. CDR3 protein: CSALTGDNEQFF. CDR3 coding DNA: TGCAGCGCCTTGACAGGGGACAATGAGCAGTTCTTC.

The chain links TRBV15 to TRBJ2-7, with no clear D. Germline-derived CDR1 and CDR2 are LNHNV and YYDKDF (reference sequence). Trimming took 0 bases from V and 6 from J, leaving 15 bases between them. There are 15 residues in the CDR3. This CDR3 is CATSRDSRVIGEQYF. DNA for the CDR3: TGTGCCACCAGCAGAGATTCAAGAGTGATTGGCGAGCAGTACTTC.

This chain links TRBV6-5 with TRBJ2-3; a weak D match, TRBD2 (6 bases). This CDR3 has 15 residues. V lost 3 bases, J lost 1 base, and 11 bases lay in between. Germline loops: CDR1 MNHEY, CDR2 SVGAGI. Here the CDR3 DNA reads TGTGCCAGCAGTTATGCGAGCGGGCGCACAGATACGCAGTATTTT. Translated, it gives CASSYASGRTDTQYF.

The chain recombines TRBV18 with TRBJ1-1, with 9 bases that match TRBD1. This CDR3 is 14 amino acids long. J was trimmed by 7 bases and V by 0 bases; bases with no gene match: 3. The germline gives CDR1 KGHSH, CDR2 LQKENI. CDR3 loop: CASSPPGQGNEAFF. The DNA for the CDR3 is TGTGCCAGCTCACCACCGGGACAGGGAAATGAAGCTTTCTTT.

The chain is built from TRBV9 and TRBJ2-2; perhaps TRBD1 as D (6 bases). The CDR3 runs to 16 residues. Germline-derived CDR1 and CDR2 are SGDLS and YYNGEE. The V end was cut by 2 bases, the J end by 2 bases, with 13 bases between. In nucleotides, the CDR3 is TGTGCCAGCAGCGTGGGGCAGGGGACAAACACCGGGGAGCTGTTTTTT. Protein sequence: CASSVGQGTNTGELFF.